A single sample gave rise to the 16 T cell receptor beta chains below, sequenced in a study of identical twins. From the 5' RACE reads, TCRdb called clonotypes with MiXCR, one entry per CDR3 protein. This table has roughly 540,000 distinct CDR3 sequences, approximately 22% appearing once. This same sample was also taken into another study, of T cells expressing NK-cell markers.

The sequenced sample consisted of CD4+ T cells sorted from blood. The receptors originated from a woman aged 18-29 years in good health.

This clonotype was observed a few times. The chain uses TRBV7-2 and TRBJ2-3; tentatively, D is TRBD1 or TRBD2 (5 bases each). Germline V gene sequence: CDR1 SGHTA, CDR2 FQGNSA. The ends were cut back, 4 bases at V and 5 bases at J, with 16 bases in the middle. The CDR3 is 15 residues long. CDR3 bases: TGTGCCAGCAGCTCCCGCCGGGACCCGGGAGATACGCAGTATTTT. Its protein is CASSSRRDPGDTQYF.

The CDR3 DNA is TGTGCCAGCACCGGGCAGCGGGGGGCCCCTACGAAGCAGTACTTC. Residues: CASTGQRGAPTKQYF. V gene TRBV27 combines with J gene TRBJ2-7; TRBD2 aligns across 9 bases. Trimming cost V 7 bases and J 8 bases; bases outside gene matches: 15. Germline V gives CDR1 MNHEY, CDR2 SMNVEV (reference sequence). The CDR3 has 15 residues.

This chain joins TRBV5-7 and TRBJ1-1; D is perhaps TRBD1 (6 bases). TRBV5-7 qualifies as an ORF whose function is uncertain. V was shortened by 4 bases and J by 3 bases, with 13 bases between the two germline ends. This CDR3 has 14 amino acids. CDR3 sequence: CASSRDGGYTEAFF. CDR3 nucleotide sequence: TGTGCCAGCAGCCGAGACGGGGGCTACACTGAAGCTTTCTTT.

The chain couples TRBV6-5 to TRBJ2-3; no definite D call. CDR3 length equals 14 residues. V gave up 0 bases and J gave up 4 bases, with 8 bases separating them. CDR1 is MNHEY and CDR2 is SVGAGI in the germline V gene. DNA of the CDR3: TGTGCCAGCAGTTACTCGCCACCTCCAGATACGCAGTATTTT. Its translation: CASSYSPPPDTQYF.

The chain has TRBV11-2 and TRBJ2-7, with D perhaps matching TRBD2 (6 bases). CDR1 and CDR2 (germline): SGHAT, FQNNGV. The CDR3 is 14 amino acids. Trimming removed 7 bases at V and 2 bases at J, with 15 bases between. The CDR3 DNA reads TGTGCCAGCACCATCGGAGGGAAAGCCTACGAGCAGTACTTC. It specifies CASTIGGKAYEQYF.

Written as DNA, the CDR3 is TGCAGCGTATGGACGATGGGAAAAGCCTACGAGCAGTACTTC. It is translated as CSVWTMGKAYEQYF. The chain recombines TRBV29-1 with TRBJ2-7; no definite D call. The CDR3 has 14 residues. Looked up from germline, CDR1 is SQVTM and CDR2 is ANQGSEA. The V end was cut by 6 bases, the J end by 2 bases, with 17 bases between.

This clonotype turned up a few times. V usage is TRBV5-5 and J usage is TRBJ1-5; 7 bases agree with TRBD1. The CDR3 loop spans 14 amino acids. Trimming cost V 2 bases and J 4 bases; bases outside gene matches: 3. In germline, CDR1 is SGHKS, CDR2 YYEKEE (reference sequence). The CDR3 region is CASSFGTANQPQHF. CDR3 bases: TGTGCCAGCAGCTTCGGGACAGCTAATCAGCCCCAGCATTTT. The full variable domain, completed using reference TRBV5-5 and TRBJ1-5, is DAGVTQSPTHLIKTRGQQVTLRCSPISGHKSVSWYQQVLGQGPQFIFQYYEKEERGRGNFPDRFSARQFPNYSSELNVNALLLGDSALYLCASSFGTANQPQHFGDGTRLSIL.

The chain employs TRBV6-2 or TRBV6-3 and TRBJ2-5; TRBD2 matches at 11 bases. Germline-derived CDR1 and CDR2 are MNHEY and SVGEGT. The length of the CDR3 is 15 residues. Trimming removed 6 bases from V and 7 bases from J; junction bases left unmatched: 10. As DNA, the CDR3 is TGTGCCAGCAGCTCTAGCGGGGGGCCGAAGGGGACCCAGTACTTC. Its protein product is CASSSSGGPKGTQYF.

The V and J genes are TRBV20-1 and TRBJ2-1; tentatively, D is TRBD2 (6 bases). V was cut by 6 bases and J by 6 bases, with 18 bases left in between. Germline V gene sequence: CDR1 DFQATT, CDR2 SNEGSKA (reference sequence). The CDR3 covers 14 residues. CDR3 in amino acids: CSAGGRAARNEQFF. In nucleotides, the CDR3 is TGCAGTGCCGGGGGAAGGGCTGCCCGCAATGAGCAGTTCTTC.

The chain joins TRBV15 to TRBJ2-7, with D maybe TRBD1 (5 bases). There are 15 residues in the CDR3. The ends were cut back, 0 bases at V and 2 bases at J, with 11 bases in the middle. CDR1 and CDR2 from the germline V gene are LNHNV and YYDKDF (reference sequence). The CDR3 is CATSRDRVKAYEQYF. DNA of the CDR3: TGTGCCACCAGCAGAGACAGGGTAAAAGCCTACGAGCAGTACTTC.

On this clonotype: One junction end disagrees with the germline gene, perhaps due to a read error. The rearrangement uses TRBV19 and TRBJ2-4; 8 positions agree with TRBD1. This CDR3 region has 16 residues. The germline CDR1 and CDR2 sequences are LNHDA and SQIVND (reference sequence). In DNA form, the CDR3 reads TGTGCCAGTAGTACGGGACAGGCCTTAGCCAAAAACACTCAGTACTTC. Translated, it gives CASSTGQALAKNTQYF.

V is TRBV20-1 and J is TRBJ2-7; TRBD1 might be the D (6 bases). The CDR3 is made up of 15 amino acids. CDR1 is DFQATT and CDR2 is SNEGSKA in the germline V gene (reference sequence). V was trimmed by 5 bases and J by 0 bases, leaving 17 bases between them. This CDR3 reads CSASPGTRASYEQYF. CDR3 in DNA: TGCAGTGCTTCCCCCGGGACACGGGCCTCCTACGAGCAGTACTTC.

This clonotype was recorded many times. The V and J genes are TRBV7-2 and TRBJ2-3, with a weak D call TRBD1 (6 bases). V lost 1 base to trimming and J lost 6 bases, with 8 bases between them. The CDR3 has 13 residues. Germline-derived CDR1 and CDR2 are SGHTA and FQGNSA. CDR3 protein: CASSLGGRDTQYF. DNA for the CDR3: TGTGCCAGCAGCTTAGGGGGGCGGGATACGCAGTATTTT. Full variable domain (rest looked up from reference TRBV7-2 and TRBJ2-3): GAGVSQSPSNKVTEKGKDVELRCDPISGHTALYWYRQSLGQGLEFLIYFQGNSAPDKSGLPSDRFSAERTGGSVSTLTIQRTQQEDSAVYLCASSLGGRDTQYFGPGTRLTVL.

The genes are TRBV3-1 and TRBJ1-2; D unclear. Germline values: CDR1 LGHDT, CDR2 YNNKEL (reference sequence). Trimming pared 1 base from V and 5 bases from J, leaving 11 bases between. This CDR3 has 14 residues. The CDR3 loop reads CASSQGMAGYGYTF. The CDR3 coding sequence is TGTGCCAGCAGCCAAGGAATGGCGGGTTATGGCTACACCTTC. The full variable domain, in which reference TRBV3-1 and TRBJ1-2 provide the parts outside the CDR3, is DTAVSQTPKYLVTQMGNDKSIKCEQNLGHDTMYWYKQDSKKFLKIMFSYNNKELIINETVPNRFSPKSPDKAHLNLHINSLELGDSAVYFCASSQGMAGYGYTFGSGTRLTVV.

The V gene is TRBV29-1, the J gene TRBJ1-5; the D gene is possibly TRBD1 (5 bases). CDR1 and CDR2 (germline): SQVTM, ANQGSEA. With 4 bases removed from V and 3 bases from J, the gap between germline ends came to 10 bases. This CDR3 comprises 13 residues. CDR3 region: CSVGEGANQPQHF. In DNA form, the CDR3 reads TGCAGCGTTGGTGAAGGGGCCAATCAGCCCCAGCATTTT.

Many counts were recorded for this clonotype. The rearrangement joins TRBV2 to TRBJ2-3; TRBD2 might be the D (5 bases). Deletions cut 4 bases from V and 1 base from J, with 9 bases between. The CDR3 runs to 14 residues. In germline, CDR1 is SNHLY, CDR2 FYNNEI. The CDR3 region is CASSGTHRTDTQYF. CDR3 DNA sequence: TGTGCCAGCAGTGGGACTCATCGCACAGATACGCAGTATTTT.